Sequencing of this TCR beta chain was carried out in a study of blood T cell repertoires in COVID-19. Only a few counts were recorded for this clone. Sequencing used immunoSEQ multiplex PCR; TCRdb keeps in-frame clones, though not all of them. Of almost 400,000 clones in the sample, around nine tenths were seen once. CDR1 is SGHRS, CDR2 YFSETQ, per germline. The trim removed 3 bases at V and 4 bases at J, leaving 4 bases unmatched. The CDR3 contains 15 residues. The sequenced material came from PBMCs or T cells enriched from blood (not recorded which). The sequence was obtained from a woman younger than 45 with acute COVID-19. This chain links TRBV5-1 with TRBJ1-2; TRBD1 aligns across 12 bases. CDR3 region: CASSSGTGGFYGYTF. The CDR3 DNA is TGCGCCAGCAGCTCCGGGACAGGGGGCTTCTATGGCTACACCTTC.